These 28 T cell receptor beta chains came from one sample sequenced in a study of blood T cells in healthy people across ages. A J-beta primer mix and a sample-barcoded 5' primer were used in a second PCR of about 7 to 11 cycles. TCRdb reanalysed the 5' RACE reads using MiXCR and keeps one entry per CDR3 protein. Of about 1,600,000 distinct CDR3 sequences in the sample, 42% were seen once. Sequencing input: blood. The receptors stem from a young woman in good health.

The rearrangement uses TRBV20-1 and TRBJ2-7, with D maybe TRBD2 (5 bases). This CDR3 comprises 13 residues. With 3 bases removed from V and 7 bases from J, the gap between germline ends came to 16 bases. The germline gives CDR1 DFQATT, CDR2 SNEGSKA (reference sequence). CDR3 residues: CSASGLAPNEQYF. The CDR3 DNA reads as TGCAGTGCTAGTGGACTCGCCCCCAATGAGCAGTACTTC.

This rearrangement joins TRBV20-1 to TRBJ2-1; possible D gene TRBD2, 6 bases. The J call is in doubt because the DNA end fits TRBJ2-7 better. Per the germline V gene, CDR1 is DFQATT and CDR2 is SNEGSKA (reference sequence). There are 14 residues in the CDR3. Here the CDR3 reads CSATDLSGYNEQYF. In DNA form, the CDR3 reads TGCAGTGCCACCGACCTTAGCGGTTACAATGAGCAGTACTTC.

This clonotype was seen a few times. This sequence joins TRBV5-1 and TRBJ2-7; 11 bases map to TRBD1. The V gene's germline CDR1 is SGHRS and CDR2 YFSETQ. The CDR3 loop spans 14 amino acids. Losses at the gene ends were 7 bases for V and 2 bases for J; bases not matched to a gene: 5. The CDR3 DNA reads TGCGCCAGCGCCGCGGGACAGGGGGCCTACGAGCAGTACTTC. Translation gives CASAAGQGAYEQYF.

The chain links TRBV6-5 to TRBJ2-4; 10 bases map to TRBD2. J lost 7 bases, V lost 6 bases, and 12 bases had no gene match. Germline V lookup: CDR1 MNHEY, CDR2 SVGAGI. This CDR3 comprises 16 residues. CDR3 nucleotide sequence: TGTGCCAGCAGAACAACCTCAGCGGGGGGGCTCAACATTCAGTACTTC. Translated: CASRTTSAGGLNIQYF.

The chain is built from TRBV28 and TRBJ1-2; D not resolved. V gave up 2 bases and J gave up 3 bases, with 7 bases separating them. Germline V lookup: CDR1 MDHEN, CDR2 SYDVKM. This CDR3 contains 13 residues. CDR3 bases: TGTGCCAGCAGTTTAGAAGTGTACTATGGCTACACCTTC. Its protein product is CASSLEVYYGYTF.

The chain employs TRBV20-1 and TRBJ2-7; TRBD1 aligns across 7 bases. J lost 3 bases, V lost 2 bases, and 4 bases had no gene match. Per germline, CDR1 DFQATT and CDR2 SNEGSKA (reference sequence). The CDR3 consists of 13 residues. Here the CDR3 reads CSARQGVNYEQYF. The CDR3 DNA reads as TGCAGTGCTAGACAGGGGGTAAACTACGAGCAGTACTTC.

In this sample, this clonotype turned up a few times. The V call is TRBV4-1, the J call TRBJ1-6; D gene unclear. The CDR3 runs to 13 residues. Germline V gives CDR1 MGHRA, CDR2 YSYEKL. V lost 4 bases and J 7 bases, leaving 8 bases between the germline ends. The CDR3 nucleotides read TGCGCCAGCAGCCCCTACAAGAATTCACCCCTCCACTTT. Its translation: CASSPYKNSPLHF.

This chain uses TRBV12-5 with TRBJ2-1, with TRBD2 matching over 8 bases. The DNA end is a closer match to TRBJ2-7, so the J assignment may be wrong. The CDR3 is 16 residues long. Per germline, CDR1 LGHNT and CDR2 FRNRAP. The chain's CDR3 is CASGSGAGALYNEQYF. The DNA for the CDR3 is TGTGCTAGTGGCTCGGGAGCGGGGGCCCTTTACAATGAGCAGTACTTC.

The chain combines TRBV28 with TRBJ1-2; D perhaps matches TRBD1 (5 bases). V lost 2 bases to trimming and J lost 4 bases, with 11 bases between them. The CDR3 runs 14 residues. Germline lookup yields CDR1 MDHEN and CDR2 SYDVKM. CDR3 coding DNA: TGTGCCAGCAGTTTAGTGGGGCCAGGCTATGGCTACACCTTC. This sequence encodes CASSLVGPGYGYTF.

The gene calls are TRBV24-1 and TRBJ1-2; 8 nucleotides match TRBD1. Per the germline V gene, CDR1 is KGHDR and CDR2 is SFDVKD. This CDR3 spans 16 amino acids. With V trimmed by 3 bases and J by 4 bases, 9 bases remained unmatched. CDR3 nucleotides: TGTGCCACCAGTGATCCCGGACAGGGAAGGGCCTATGGCTACACCTTC. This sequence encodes CATSDPGQGRAYGYTF.

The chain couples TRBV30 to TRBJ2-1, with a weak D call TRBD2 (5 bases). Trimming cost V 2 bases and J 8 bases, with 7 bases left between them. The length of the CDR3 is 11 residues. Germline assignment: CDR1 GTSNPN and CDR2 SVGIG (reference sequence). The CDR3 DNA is TGTGCCTGGAGTTTGCGGGATGAGCAGTTCTTC. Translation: CAWSLRDEQFF. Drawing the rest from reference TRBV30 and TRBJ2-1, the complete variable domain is SQTIHQWPATLVQPVGSPLSLECTVEGTSNPNLYWYRQAAGRGLQLLFYSVGIGQISSEVPQNLSASRPQDRQFILSSKKLLLSDSGFYLCAWSLRDEQFFGPGTRLTVL.

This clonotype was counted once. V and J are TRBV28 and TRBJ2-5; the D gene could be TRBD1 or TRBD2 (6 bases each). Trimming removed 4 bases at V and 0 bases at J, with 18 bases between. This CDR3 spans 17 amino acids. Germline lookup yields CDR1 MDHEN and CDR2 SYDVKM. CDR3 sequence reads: CASSSTAGRGYQETQYF. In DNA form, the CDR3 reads TGTGCCAGCAGTTCAACCGCGGGAAGGGGGTACCAAGAGACCCAGTACTTC.

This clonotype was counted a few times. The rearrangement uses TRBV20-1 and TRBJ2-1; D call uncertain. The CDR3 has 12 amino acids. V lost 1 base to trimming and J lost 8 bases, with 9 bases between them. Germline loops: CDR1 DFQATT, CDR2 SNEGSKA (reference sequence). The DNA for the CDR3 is TGCAGTGCTAGAGTGGGTAGAGATGAGCAGTTCTTC. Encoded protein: CSARVGRDEQFF.

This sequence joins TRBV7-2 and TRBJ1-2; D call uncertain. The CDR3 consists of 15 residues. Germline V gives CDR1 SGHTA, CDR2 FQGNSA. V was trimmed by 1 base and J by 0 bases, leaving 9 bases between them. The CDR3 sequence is CASSLGVSANYGYTF. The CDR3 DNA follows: TGTGCCAGCAGCTTAGGTGTCTCCGCTAACTATGGCTACACCTTC. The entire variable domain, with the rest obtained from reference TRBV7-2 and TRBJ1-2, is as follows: GAGVSQSPSNKVTEKGKDVELRCDPISGHTALYWYRQSLGQGLEFLIYFQGNSAPDKSGLPSDRFSAERTGGSVSTLTIQRTQQEDSAVYLCASSLGVSANYGYTFGSGTRLTVV.

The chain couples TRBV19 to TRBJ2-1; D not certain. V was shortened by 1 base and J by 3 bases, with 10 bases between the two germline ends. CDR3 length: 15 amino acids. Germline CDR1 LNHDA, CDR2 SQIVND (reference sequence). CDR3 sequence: CASSIAINDYNEQFF. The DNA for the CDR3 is TGTGCCAGTAGTATAGCCATAAACGACTACAATGAGCAGTTCTTC.

CDR3 loop: CSAEKPGTSANQETQYF. The DNA of the CDR3 is TGCAGTGCTGAGAAACCCGGGACTAGCGCGAACCAAGAGACCCAGTACTTC. The chain employs TRBV20-1 and TRBJ2-5; 10 nucleotides line up with TRBD2. The V segment lost 5 bases and the J segment 0 bases; nucleotides outside the gene matches: 12. This CDR3 has 17 residues. Germline loops: CDR1 DFQATT, CDR2 SNEGSKA (reference sequence).

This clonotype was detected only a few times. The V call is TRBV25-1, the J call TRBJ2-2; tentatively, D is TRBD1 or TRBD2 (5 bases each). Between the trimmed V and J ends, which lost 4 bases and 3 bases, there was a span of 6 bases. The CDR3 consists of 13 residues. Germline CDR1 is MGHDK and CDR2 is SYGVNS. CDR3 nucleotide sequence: TGTGCCAGCAGTGGGGGACACACCGGGGAGCTGTTTTTT. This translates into CASSGGHTGELFF. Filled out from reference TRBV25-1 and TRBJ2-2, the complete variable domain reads EADIYQTPRYLVIGTGKKITLECSQTMGHDKMYWYQQDPGMELHLIHYSYGVNSTEKGDLSSESTVSRIRTEHFPLTLESARPSHTSQYLCASSGGHTGELFFGEGSRLTVL.

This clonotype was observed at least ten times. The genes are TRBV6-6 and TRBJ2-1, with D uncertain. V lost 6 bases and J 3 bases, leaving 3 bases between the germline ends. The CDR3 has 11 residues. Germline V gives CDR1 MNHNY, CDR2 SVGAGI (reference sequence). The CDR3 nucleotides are TGTGCCAGCAGGCTCTACAATGAGCAGTTCTTC. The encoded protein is CASRLYNEQFF.

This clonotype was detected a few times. Here the CDR3 reads CSAGTGLAGDNEQFF. In DNA, the CDR3 is TGCAGTGCGGGAACGGGACTAGCGGGAGACAATGAGCAGTTCTTC. The rearrangement joins TRBV20-1 to TRBJ2-1; 14 nucleotides align to TRBD2. Germline V gene sequence: CDR1 DFQATT, CDR2 SNEGSKA (reference sequence). The V gene end was trimmed by 6 bases and the J gene end by 5 bases; junction bases not matched to a gene: 6. This CDR3 has 15 residues.

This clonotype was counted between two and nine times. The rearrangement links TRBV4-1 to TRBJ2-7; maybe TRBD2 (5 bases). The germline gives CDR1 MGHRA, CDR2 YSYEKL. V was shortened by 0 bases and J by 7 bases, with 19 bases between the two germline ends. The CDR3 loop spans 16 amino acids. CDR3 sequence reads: CASSQDTRERTGEQYF. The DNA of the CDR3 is TGCGCCAGCAGCCAAGACACCCGAGAACGAACGGGGGAGCAGTACTTC.

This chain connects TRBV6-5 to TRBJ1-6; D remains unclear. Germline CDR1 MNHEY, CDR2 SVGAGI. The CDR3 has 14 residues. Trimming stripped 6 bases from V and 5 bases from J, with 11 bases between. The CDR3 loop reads CASRTRSNNSPLHF. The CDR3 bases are TGTGCCAGCAGAACCAGATCCAATAATTCACCCCTCCACTTT.

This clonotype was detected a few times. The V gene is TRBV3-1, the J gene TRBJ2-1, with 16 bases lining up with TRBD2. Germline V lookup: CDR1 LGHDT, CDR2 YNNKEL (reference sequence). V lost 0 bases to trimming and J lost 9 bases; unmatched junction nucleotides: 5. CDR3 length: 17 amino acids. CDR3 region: CASSQDGGTSGRGEQFF. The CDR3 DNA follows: TGTGCCAGCAGCCAAGATGGAGGGACTAGCGGGAGGGGTGAGCAGTTCTTC.

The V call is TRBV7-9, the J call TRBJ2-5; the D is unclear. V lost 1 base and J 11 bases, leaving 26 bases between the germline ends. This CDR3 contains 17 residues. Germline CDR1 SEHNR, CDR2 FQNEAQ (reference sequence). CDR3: CASSLESTGPPWNEQYF. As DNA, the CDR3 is TGTGCCAGCAGCTTAGAGTCGACCGGCCCTCCGTGGAATGAGCAGTACTTC.

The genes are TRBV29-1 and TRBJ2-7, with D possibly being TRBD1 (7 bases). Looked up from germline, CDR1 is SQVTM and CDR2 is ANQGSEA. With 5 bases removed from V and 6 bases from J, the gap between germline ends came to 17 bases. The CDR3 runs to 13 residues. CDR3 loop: CSVYDREEGEQYF. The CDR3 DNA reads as TGCAGCGTTTATGACAGGGAGGAGGGCGAGCAGTACTTC.

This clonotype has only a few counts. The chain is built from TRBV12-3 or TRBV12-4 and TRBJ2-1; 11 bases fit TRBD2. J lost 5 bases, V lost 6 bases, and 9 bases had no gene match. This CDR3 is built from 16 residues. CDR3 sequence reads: CASRQIAGGEDNEQFF. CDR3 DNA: TGTGCCAGCAGGCAAATAGCGGGGGGGGAAGACAATGAGCAGTTCTTC.

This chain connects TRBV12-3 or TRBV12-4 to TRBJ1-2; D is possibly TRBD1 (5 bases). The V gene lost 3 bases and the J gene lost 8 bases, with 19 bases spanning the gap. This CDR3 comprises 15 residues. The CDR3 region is CASSFTQGQHRGYTF. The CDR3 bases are TGTGCCAGCAGTTTCACCCAAGGACAACACCGGGGCTACACCTTC.

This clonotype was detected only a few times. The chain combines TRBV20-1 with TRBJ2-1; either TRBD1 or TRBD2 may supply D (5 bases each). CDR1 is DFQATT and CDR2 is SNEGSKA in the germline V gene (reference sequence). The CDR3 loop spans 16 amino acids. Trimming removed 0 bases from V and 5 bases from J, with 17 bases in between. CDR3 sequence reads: CSARDPGTRSHNEQFF. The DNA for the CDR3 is TGCAGTGCTAGAGATCCGGGGACCAGAAGCCACAATGAGCAGTTCTTC.

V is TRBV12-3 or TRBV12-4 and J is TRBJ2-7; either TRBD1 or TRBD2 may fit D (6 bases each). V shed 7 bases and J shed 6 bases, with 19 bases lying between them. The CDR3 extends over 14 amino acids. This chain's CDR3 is CASKVGGFVSEQYF. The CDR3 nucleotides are TGTGCCAGCAAAGTGGGGGGCTTCGTGAGCGAGCAGTACTTC.